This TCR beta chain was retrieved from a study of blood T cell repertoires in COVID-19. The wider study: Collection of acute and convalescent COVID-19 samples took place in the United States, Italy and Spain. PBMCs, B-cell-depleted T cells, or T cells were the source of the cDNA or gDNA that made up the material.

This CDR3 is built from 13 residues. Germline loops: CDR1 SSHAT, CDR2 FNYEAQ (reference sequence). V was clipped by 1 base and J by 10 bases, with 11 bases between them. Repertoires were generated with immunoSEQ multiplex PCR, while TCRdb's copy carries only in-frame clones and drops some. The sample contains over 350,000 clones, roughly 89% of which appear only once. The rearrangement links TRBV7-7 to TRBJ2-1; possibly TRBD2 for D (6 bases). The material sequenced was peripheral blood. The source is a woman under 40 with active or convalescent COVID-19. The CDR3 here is CASSLEAGLEQFF. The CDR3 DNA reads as TGTGCCAGCAGCTTAGAGGCGGGATTAGAGCAGTTCTTC. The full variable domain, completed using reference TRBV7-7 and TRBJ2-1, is GAGVSQSPRYKVTKRGQDVTLRCDPISSHATLYWYQQALGQGPEFLTYFNYEAQPDKSGLPSDRFSAERPEGSISTLTIQRTEQRDSAMYRCASSLEAGLEQFFGPGTRLTVL.